These 23 T cell receptor beta chains were sequenced from one sample in a study of vaccination and CD4 T cells after COVID-19. Each CDR3 protein is one row after TCRdb ran MiXCR on the PCR reads. Of about 20,000 distinct CDR3 sequences in the sample, roughly two thirds were seen once. The starting material was CD4+ T cells from blood, obtained after SARS-CoV-2 vaccination. Every receptor here comes from a human donor who had recovered from COVID-19.

This clonotype was counted only a few times. The chain couples TRBV15 to TRBJ2-1, with D perhaps matching TRBD2 (5 bases). Per the germline V gene, CDR1 is LNHNV and CDR2 is YYDKDF (reference sequence). The ends were cut back, 0 bases at V and 6 bases at J, with 12 bases in the middle. This CDR3 spans 15 amino acids. CDR3: CATSRDQRLLNEQFF. For the CDR3, the DNA is TGTGCCACCAGCAGAGATCAGCGGCTGCTCAATGAGCAGTTCTTC.

The chain couples TRBV20-1 to TRBJ2-4; D is unclear. This CDR3 comprises 17 residues. Germline V gives CDR1 DFQATT, CDR2 SNEGSKA (reference sequence). V dropped 6 bases and J dropped 0 bases, with 21 bases sitting between them. The DNA for the CDR3 is TGCAGTGCGAAAGACCCGGTGGGGTATCTAGCCAAAAACATTCAGTACTTC. Its translation: CSAKDPVGYLAKNIQYF.

The J gene is TRBJ2-5, the V gene TRBV10-1; D may match TRBD1 or TRBD2 (6 bases each). Germline CDR1 reads WNHNN; CDR2 reads SYGVQD (reference sequence). V was clipped by 3 bases and J by 3 bases, with 17 bases between them. This CDR3 is built from 16 residues. The CDR3 spells CASSDTYSRDKETQYF. The DNA of the CDR3 is TGCGCCAGCAGTGATACTTACTCGCGGGACAAAGAGACCCAGTACTTC.

V and J are TRBV6-1 and TRBJ2-4; 10 nucleotides align to TRBD1. V dropped 7 bases and J dropped 7; count of bases not matched to a gene: 4. The CDR3 spans 13 residues. Germline V gene sequence: CDR1 MNHNS, CDR2 SASEGT. The DNA for the CDR3 is TGTGCCAGCAAAAGGACAGGGGGGAACATTCAGTACTTC. It encodes CASKRTGGNIQYF.

This CDR3 reads CSARAGSPLHF. CDR3 DNA sequence: TGCAGTGCTAGAGCGGGGTCACCCCTCCACTTT. J is TRBJ1-6 and V is TRBV20-1; unclear D gene. Germline CDR1 reads DFQATT; CDR2 reads SNEGSKA (reference sequence). Trimming took off 1 base at V and 10 bases at J, with 5 bases between the two ends. The CDR3 loop spans 11 amino acids.

The rearrangement joins TRBV20-1 to TRBJ2-2, with unresolved D. Germline CDR1 DFQATT, CDR2 SNEGSKA (reference sequence). Trimming stripped 5 bases from V and 4 bases from J, with 17 bases between. The CDR3 extends over 15 amino acids. The CDR3 reads CSAPWVTRGTGELFF. DNA of the CDR3: TGCAGTGCTCCCTGGGTGACTCGCGGCACCGGGGAGCTGTTTTTT.

This clonotype was detected only once. At one of its ends the junction is not consistent with the germline gene, which may arise from a read error. The J gene is TRBJ2-1, the V gene TRBV7-8; 10 bases align to TRBD2. CDR3 length: 16 residues. Germline assignment: CDR1 SGHVS and CDR2 FQNEAQ. The CDR3 DNA follows: TGTGCCAGCGGCTTAACTTTTCTAGCGGGAGTTAATGAGCAGTTCTTC. Encoded protein: CASGLTFLAGVNEQFF.

The chain recombines TRBV6-4 with TRBJ1-2, with D tentatively TRBD1 (6 bases). Trimming pared 3 bases from V and 4 bases from J, leaving 18 bases between. The CDR3 totals 16 residues. Germline V lookup: CDR1 MRHNA, CDR2 SNTAGT. The CDR3 spells CASSETWARGTYGYTF. The CDR3 bases are TGTGCCAGCAGTGAAACGTGGGCCAGGGGTACCTATGGCTACACCTTC.

This chain connects TRBV7-9 to TRBJ1-4, with D possibly TRBD1 on 6 matching bases. Trimming took off 5 bases at V and 8 bases at J, with 15 bases between the two ends. This CDR3 has 14 residues. Germline V gene data show CDR1 as SEHNR and CDR2 as FQNEAQ (reference sequence). The DNA for the CDR3 is TGTGCCAGCAGCCCCGCCAGGGGCTCAGAAAAACTGTTTTTT. Translating gives CASSPARGSEKLFF.

This CDR3 is CASSSRVPYEQYF. The CDR3 DNA is TGTGCCAGCAGCTCAAGGGTTCCCTACGAGCAGTACTTC. This chain joins TRBV7-8 and TRBJ2-7; D gene uncertain. Looked up from germline, CDR1 is SGHVS and CDR2 is FQNEAQ. The V and J ends lost 4 bases and 2 bases respectively, with 9 bases between them. This CDR3 is built from 13 residues.

The chain uses TRBV28 and TRBJ1-2, with a weak D call TRBD1 (5 bases). The germline V and J ends were trimmed by 2 bases and 4 bases, with 14 bases remaining between them. Per the germline V gene, CDR1 is MDHEN and CDR2 is SYDVKM. The CDR3 spans 15 residues. CDR3 nucleotides: TGTGCCAGCAGTTTAGGGGCACAATCTGGCTATGGCTACACCTTC. It is translated as CASSLGAQSGYGYTF.

The chain couples TRBV7-2 to TRBJ2-6, with D uncertain. CDR1 SGHTA and CDR2 FQGNSA come from the germline V gene. The CDR3 runs 16 residues. V was shortened by 2 bases and J by 4 bases, with 12 bases between the two germline ends. In DNA form, the CDR3 reads TGTGCCAGCAGCTTATTAGCATCCGTCGGGGCCAACGTCCTGACTTTC. Encoded protein: CASSLLASVGANVLTF. Supplemented by reference TRBV7-2 and TRBJ2-6, the full variable domain reads GAGVSQSPSNKVTEKGKDVELRCDPISGHTALYWYRQSLGQGLEFLIYFQGNSAPDKSGLPSDRFSAERTGGSVSTLTIQRTQQEDSAVYLCASSLLASVGANVLTFGAGSRLTVL.

V gene TRBV7-2 combines with J gene TRBJ2-1; D not resolved. The length of the CDR3 is 16 residues. CDR1 is SGHTA and CDR2 is FQGNSA in the germline V gene. Trimming took off 4 bases at V and 0 bases at J, with 13 bases between the two ends. CDR3 sequence: CASSSESTLSYNEQFF. Written as DNA, the CDR3 is TGTGCCAGCAGCTCCGAATCAACACTCTCCTACAATGAGCAGTTCTTC.

This clonotype was seen a single time. This rearrangement joins TRBV6-2 or TRBV6-3 to TRBJ2-5; 14 bases line up with TRBD2. CDR1 and CDR2 (germline): MNHEY, SVGEGT. The CDR3 is made up of 18 amino acids. Trimming took 2 bases from V and 4 from J; bases not matched to a gene: 9. The CDR3 loop is CASSYALGLAGDGETQYF. In DNA, the CDR3 is TGTGCCAGCAGTTACGCCCTGGGACTAGCGGGAGATGGAGAGACCCAGTACTTC.

The genes are TRBV6-1 and TRBJ1-1; D is uncertain. V was cut by 5 bases and J by 8 bases, with 18 bases left in between. The CDR3 has 14 residues. Germline V CDR1 and CDR2: MNHNS, SASEGT. The CDR3 sequence: CASSRSSPRSEAFF. The CDR3 region has the DNA TGTGCCAGCAGTCGATCCTCGCCCCGCTCCGAAGCTTTCTTT.

This chain connects TRBV14 to TRBJ1-6; unclear D gene. The ends were cut back, 4 bases at V and 10 bases at J, with 11 bases in the middle. Per germline, CDR1 SGHDN and CDR2 FVKESK. The CDR3 extends over 13 amino acids. The CDR3 bases are TGTGCCAGCAGCCGCCGACTCGGATCACCCCTCCACTTT. Amino acids: CASSRRLGSPLHF.

The chain couples TRBV10-3 to TRBJ2-3; D is undetermined. Germline V lookup: CDR1 ENHRY, CDR2 SYGVKD. This CDR3 region has 11 residues. V was pared by 11 bases and J by 2 bases, with 8 bases between. The CDR3: CAARATDTQYF. In DNA, the CDR3 is TGTGCCGCGAGAGCCACAGATACGCAGTATTTT.

V usage is TRBV6-1 and J usage is TRBJ2-5; no firm D call. V lost 1 base and J lost 12, with 18 bases in between. CDR1 and CDR2 from the germline V gene are MNHNS and SASEGT. The CDR3 extends over 14 amino acids. CDR3 region: CASSEVAAEDREYF. The CDR3 DNA sequence: TGTGCCAGCAGTGAAGTCGCAGCCGAGGATCGGGAGTACTTC.

This sequence joins TRBV5-4 and TRBJ2-2, with 8 positions matching TRBD1. V shed 2 bases, J shed 5 bases, and the junction held 11 bases outside the gene matches. The germline gives CDR1 SGHNT, CDR2 YYREEE (reference sequence). The CDR3 is made up of 17 amino acids. In nucleotides, the CDR3 is TGTGCCAGCAGCTTCAACGTCAGGGGGCCGGGGACCGGGGAGCTGTTTTTT. Translation gives CASSFNVRGPGTGELFF. Full variable domain (missing parts from reference TRBV5-4 and TRBJ2-2): ETGVTQSPTHLIKTRGQQVTLRCSSQSGHNTVSWYQQALGQGPQFIFQYYREEENGRGNFPPRFSGLQFPNYSSELNVNALELDDSALYLCASSFNVRGPGTGELFFGEGSRLTVL.

The CDR3 DNA sequence: TGTGCCAGCAGTGTAGTGTCCGGGGAGCTGTTTTTT. It codes for CASSVVSGELFF. The rearrangement links TRBV28 to TRBJ2-2; no reliable D call. V gave up 5 bases and J gave up 6 bases, with 7 bases separating them. The CDR3 totals 12 residues. The germline V gene encodes CDR1 MDHEN and CDR2 SYDVKM.

The V call is TRBV4-2, the J call TRBJ2-7; 11 bases match TRBD2. This CDR3 is built from 15 residues. In germline, CDR1 is LGHNA, CDR2 YNFKEQ. V shed 0 bases and J 12 bases; nucleotides not matched to a gene: 10. The CDR3 sequence is CASSQESTSGILGYF. CDR3 coding DNA: TGTGCCAGCAGCCAAGAATCGACTAGCGGGATCTTGGGGTACTTC.

The chain has TRBV11-1 and TRBJ2-5; TRBD2 matches 8 bases. Germline CDR1 SGHAT, CDR2 FQDESV (reference sequence). J lost 6 bases, V lost 3 bases, and 12 bases had no gene match. The CDR3 loop spans 16 amino acids. CDR3 in DNA: TGTGCCAGCAGCTTGGCCCGCAGCGGGAGCGTCAAGACCCAGTACTTC. Its translation: CASSLARSGSVKTQYF.

This chain joins TRBV5-5 and TRBJ1-1; maybe TRBD1 (5 bases). V dropped 3 bases and J dropped 8 bases, with 17 bases sitting between them. The germline V gene has CDR1 SGHKS and CDR2 YYEKEE (reference sequence). The CDR3 loop spans 14 amino acids. The CDR3 region is CASSWGAVSGEAFF. The CDR3 DNA reads TGTGCCAGCAGCTGGGGCGCCGTGAGCGGCGAAGCTTTCTTT.